This T cell receptor (beta chain) derives from a study of blood T cell repertoires in COVID-19. The method was immunoSEQ multiplex PCR; TCRdb's version includes in-frame clones alone and lacks a portion of them. The sample has over 50,000 clones; around 82% are singletons. V dropped 4 bases and J dropped 0; count of bases not matched to a gene: 6. The CDR3 length is 16 residues. Germline V gene lookup returns CDR1 MNHEY and CDR2 SVGAGI. The sample comprised peripheral blood. The TCR was taken from a man in his fifties or sixties with COVID-19, enrolled during active disease. This rearrangement joins TRBV6-5 to TRBJ1-3; 7 bases match TRBD1. CDR3 in amino acids: CASSSTGRHSGNTIYF. Written as DNA, the CDR3 is TGTGCCAGCAGTTCGACAGGGCGGCACTCTGGAAACACCATATATTTT.